This is a list of T cell receptor beta chains from one sample in a study of graft-versus-host responses after intestinal transplantation. Libraries were prepared by immunoSEQ multiplex PCR; TCRdb keeps only in-frame clonotypes and omits some of them. The sample has tens of thousands of clones, roughly nine tenths seen once; the top ten hold 0.34%. These TCRs are of unknown antigen specificity. Here the sequenced sample was unstimulated CD4+ T cells sorted from spleen or lymph node cells, taken before intestinal transplant. The receptors derive from a human donor who received an intestinal transplant. CDR3s leave out the opening cysteine and the closing phenylalanine or tryptophan.

>TRBV15|TRBJ2-7
ATSRDPGSTYEQY
>TRBV18|TRBJ1-1
ASSPLDSLNTEAF
>TRBV30|TRBJ2-3
AWSVANTDTQY
>TRBV29-1|TRBJ2-2
SAESLGTGKDTGELF
>TRBV7-3|TRBJ2-7
ASSLAGGDHEQY
>TRBV28|TRBJ1-1
ASSLDGGNTEAF
>TRBV6-6|TRBJ2-5
ASAGSQETQY
>TRBV5-1|TRBJ2-1
ASSLVGTSGSYNEQF
>TRBV28|TRBJ1-6
ASSLRTGTSYNSPLH
>TRBV18|TRBJ2-2
ASSPLGGGGDTGELF
>TRBV11-1|TRBJ1-4
ASSLGSGQNEKLF
>TRBV28|TRBJ1-3
ASSLQGPGNTIY
>TRBV11-2|TRBJ2-2
ASSLAGAAGELF
>TRBV18|TRBJ2-4
ASSQREGPKNIQY
>TRBV19|TRBJ1-5
ASQESNQPQH
>TRBV27|TRBJ1-5
ASSRLSAGYGQPQH
>TRBV7-9|TRBJ2-5
ASSLSLQETQY
>TRBV19|TRBJ1-2
ASSIGPGRGDGYT
>TRBV7-9|TRBJ2-5
ASSRRMGLAGDQETQY
>TRBV30|TRBJ1-2
AWSSGFGYGYT
>TRBV21-1|TRBJ1-5
ASSSTGTGRFASNQPQH
>TRBV27|TRBJ2-7
ASSQPLGGVPVEQY
>TRBV9|TRBJ2-2
ASSVSSGGSGELF
>TRBV5-6|TRBJ1-5
ASSLDGLSQPQH
>TRBV19|TRBJ1-1
ASSIDPGTVSEAF
>TRBV28|TRBJ2-7
ASSVLAASYEQY
>TRBV10-1|TRBJ1-2
ATDNGQGSGGYT
>TRBV4-1|TRBJ2-4
ASSQEGSGGAKNIQY
>TRBV27|TRBJ2-3
ASSRTGPDTQY
>TRBV2|TRBJ2-2
ASSEPIAVNTGELF
>TRBV7-9|TRBJ1-6
ASSPDSYNSPLH
>TRBV6-5|TRBJ2-3
ASSAGDFRVPY
>TRBV28|TRBJ2-7
ASSSPVAGGDEQY
>TRBV28|TRBJ1-1
ASSLRVGQGAF
>TRBV28|TRBJ2-3
ASSDTGEDTQY
>TRBV7-3|TRBJ2-5
ASSRTGTQGETQY
>TRBV4-2|TRBJ1-1
ASSHLTGGDTEAF
>TRBV5-1|TRBJ2-1
ASRLQLSSYNEQF
>TRBV7-8|TRBJ2-1
ASSATGNNEQF
>TRBV6-5|TRBJ1-2
ASSEVEGARGYT
>TRBV2|TRBJ1-6
ASSGRTGFSPLH
>TRBV27|TRBJ1-4
ASSFTRGRHEKLF
>TRBV5-4|TRBJ1-2
ASSLRPTANYGYT
>TRBV10-3|TRBJ1-2
AISASGTNYGYT
>TRBV19|TRBJ2-5
ASSIDRGQETQY
>TRBV4-1|TRBJ1-6
ASSQTLQVGGLNSPLH
>TRBV11-2|TRBJ1-3
ASSLFPGRENTIY
>TRBV5-4|TRBJ2-7
ASSPGLAYEQY
>TRBV28|TRBJ1-5
ASSSPQGQGKRPQH